Listed below are T cell receptor beta chains from one sample, sequenced in a study of control samples from healthy donors and cancer patients. Profiling relied on immunoSEQ multiplex PCR, and the TCRdb table lists in-frame clones only, not all of them. This sample has 65,000 to 85,000 clones, with 89% found just once. Specimen: PBMCs. The receptors shown here come from a woman aged 45 to 65 with colorectal cancer. The CDR3 runs from the conserved cysteine through the conserved F or W. A D gene is named only where the DNA matches it firmly. Clone size appears in some rows only: once, few, many, or a class for an expanded clone.

J,D,V,size,CDR3,DNA
TRBJ1-6,NA,TRBV5-8,NA,CASSLAAGYYNSPLHF,TGTGCCAGCAGCTTGGCGGCAGGGTATTATAATTCACCCCTCCACTTT
TRBJ1-6,NA,TRBV5-1,NA,CASSPGTVYSPLHF,TGCGCCAGCAGCCCCGGGACCGTTTACTCACCCCTCCACTTT
TRBJ2-3,NA,TRBV5-8,NA,CASSLGSGTTQYF,TGTGCCAGCAGCCTGGGGTCCGGGACAACGCAGTATTTT
TRBJ2-1,TRBD1,TRBV5-8,once,CASSSHDRGSYNEQFF,TGTGCCAGCAGCTCCCATGACAGGGGGTCCTACAATGAGCAGTTCTTC
TRBJ2-2,TRBD1,TRBV6-4,NA,CASSAGTENTGELFF,TGTGCCAGCAGTGCCGGGACAGAGAACACCGGGGAGCTGTTTTTT
TRBJ2-1,TRBD2,TRBV7-2,NA,CASSGTSGNNEQFF,TGTGCCAGCAGCGGGACTAGCGGAAACAATGAGCAGTTCTTC
TRBJ2-5,NA,TRBV2,NA,CASSVNRVQETQYF,TGTGCCAGCAGTGTAAACAGGGTCCAAGAGACCCAGTACTTC
TRBJ1-4,NA,TRBV7-2,NA,CASRGGGSEKLFF,TGTGCCAGCAGAGGAGGGGGGAGTGAAAAACTGTTTTTT
TRBJ2-2,NA,TRBV28,NA,CASSLSSNTGELFF,TGTGCCAGCAGTTTATCAAGTAACACCGGGGAGCTGTTTTTT
TRBJ2-3,NA,TRBV7-2,NA,CASSLRPSTDTQYF,TGTGCCAGCAGCTTAAGGCCAAGCACAGATACGCAGTATTTT
TRBJ1-6,NA,TRBV10-3,NA,CAISESTGGESPLHF,TGTGCCATCAGTGAGTCGACGGGAGGAGAATCACCCCTCCACTTT
TRBJ1-5,NA,TRBV5-8,NA,CASSQDSNQPQHF,TGTGCCAGCAGCCAGGACAGTAATCAGCCCCAGCATTTT
TRBJ1-1,NA,TRBV12-3/TRBV12-4,NA,CASSLVRNTEAFF,TGTGCCAGCAGTTTAGTGCGGAACACTGAAGCTTTCTTT
TRBJ2-5,TRBD2,TRBV7-2,NA,CASSFVAGGTQETQYF,TGTGCCAGCAGCTTCGTAGCGGGGGGGACTCAAGAGACCCAGTACTTC
TRBJ1-1,TRBD1,TRBV7-9,once,CASSLMDQGGTEAFF,TGTGCCAGCAGCTTAATGGATCAGGGGGGCACTGAAGCTTTCTTT
TRBJ2-3,TRBD2,TRBV3-1/TRBV3-2,once,CASSQAKTSGHTDTQYF,TGTGCCAGCAGCCAAGCGAAGACTAGCGGGCACACAGATACGCAGTATTTT
TRBJ1-1,NA,TRBV5-1,NA,CASSLEFGMNTEAFF,TGCGCCAGCAGCTTGGAATTCGGGATGAACACTGAAGCTTTCTTT
TRBJ1-2,NA,TRBV7-9,NA,CASSLGSDYGYTF,TGTGCCAGCAGCTTAGGCAGCGACTATGGCTACACCTTC
TRBJ2-3,TRBD2,TRBV3-1/TRBV3-2,NA,CASSYSGVDEYF,TGTGCCAGCAGCTATAGCGGGGTCGATGAGTATTTT
TRBJ2-3,NA,TRBV28,NA,CASSLGIVTDTQYF,TGTGCCAGCAGTTTAGGGATAGTGACAGATACGCAGTATTTT
TRBJ2-3,TRBD1,TRBV19,NA,CASSTGTGGTDTQYF,TGTGCCAGTAGTACCGGGACAGGGGGCACAGATACGCAGTATTTT
TRBJ2-5,NA,TRBV24-1,NA,CATSESTVGETQYF,TGTGCCACCAGTGAATCGACAGTTGGGGAGACCCAGTACTTC
TRBJ1-2,TRBD1,TRBV6-4,NA,CARMTGGGYTF,TGTGCCAGGATGACAGGGGGAGGTTACACCTTC
TRBJ1-4,NA,TRBV6-5,NA,CASSYTTAPNEKLFF,TGTGCCAGCAGTTATACGACAGCCCCTAATGAAAAACTGTTTTTT
TRBJ1-1,NA,TRBV6-5,NA,CASSYLDGNTEAFF,TGTGCCAGCAGTTACTTGGACGGTAACACTGAAGCTTTCTTT
TRBJ2-1,TRBD2,TRBV11-3,NA,CASSLRGVNEQFF,TGTGCCAGCAGCTTGCGGGGGGTCAATGAGCAGTTCTTC
TRBJ2-2,NA,TRBV5-1,few,CASSLDRLNTGELFF,TGCGCCAGCAGCTTGGACAGACTTAACACCGGGGAGCTGTTTTTT
TRBJ1-3,NA,TRBV19,NA,CASIPGAVGGNTIYF,TGTGCCAGTATACCAGGCGCGGTTGGAGGAAACACCATATATTTT
TRBJ1-2,TRBD1,TRBV12-3/TRBV12-4,NA,CASSSGQDGYTF,TGTGCCAGCAGTTCTGGACAGGATGGCTACACCTTC
TRBJ1-4,TRBD1,TRBV2,NA,CASRAGTGDEKLFF,TGTGCCAGCAGAGCCGGGACAGGGGATGAAAAACTGTTTTTT
TRBJ1-4,NA,TRBV7-2,NA,CASSPGGSLNEKLFF,TGTGCCAGCAGCCCTGGGGGCAGCTTGAATGAAAAACTGTTTTTT
TRBJ2-5,TRBD1,TRBV27,NA,CASSKGQGREETQYF,TGTGCCAGCAGTAAGGGACAGGGGAGAGAAGAGACCCAGTACTTC
TRBJ1-1,NA,TRBV11-2,NA,CASSLDCPGCEAEAFF,TGTGCCAGCAGCTTAGATTGCCCGGGATGCGAAGCTGAAGCTTTCTTT
TRBJ1-1,NA,TRBV9,NA,CASSDSAMNTEAFF,TGTGCCAGCAGCGACAGTGCCATGAACACTGAAGCTTTCTTT
TRBJ2-3,NA,TRBV3-1/TRBV3-2,once,CASSQESNTQYF,TGTGCCAGCAGCCAAGAGTCGAATACGCAGTATTTT
TRBJ2-5,TRBD1,TRBV6-5,NA,CASRGQGETQYF,TGTGCCAGCAGGGGACAGGGAGAGACCCAGTACTTC
TRBJ1-1,NA,TRBV4-3,NA,CASSQDYASRAGEAFF,TGCGCCAGCAGCCAAGATTATGCGTCGAGGGCTGGTGAAGCTTTCTTT
TRBJ2-4,NA,TRBV4-3,once,CASSQERAGLNIQYF,TGCGCCAGCAGCCAAGAAAGAGCAGGTTTAAACATTCAGTACTTC
TRBJ2-1,TRBD1,TRBV19,few,CASSADRGTEQFF,TGTGCCAGTAGTGCCGACAGGGGGACTGAGCAGTTCTTC
TRBJ2-1,NA,TRBV14,NA,CASSQDQGGIGEQFF,TGTGCCAGCAGCCAAGATCAAGGGGGAATTGGTGAGCAGTTCTTC
TRBJ1-1,NA,TRBV7-9,NA,CASSLEGMAFF,TGTGCCAGCAGCTTGGAGGGGATGGCTTTCTTT
TRBJ1-2,TRBD1,TRBV14,NA,CASSQKDRPFYGYTF,TGTGCCAGCAGCCAGAAGGACAGGCCTTTTTATGGCTACACCTTC
TRBJ2-2,NA,TRBV7-3,NA,CASSLGHYTGELFF,TGTGCCAGCAGCTTAGGACACTACACCGGGGAGCTGTTTTTT
TRBJ2-3,TRBD1,TRBV13,NA,CASSLGTGDTQYF,TGTGCCAGCAGCTTAGGGACAGGGGATACGCAGTATTTT
TRBJ1-1,NA,TRBV12-3/TRBV12-4,NA,CASSYGHTEAFF,TGTGCCAGCAGTTACGGACACACTGAAGCTTTCTTT
TRBJ1-1,TRBD1,TRBV6-6,once,CASSPFGTTGQNTEAFF,TGTGCCAGCAGTCCATTCGGAACGACAGGGCAGAACACTGAAGCTTTCTTT
TRBJ1-2,NA,TRBV2,NA,CASKRTDNYGYTF,TGTGCCAGCAAAAGGACTGATAACTATGGCTACACCTTC
TRBJ2-2,NA,TRBV4-3,NA,CASSQDRAGNTGELFF,TGCGCCAGCAGCCAAGATCGCGCGGGTAACACCGGGGAGCTGTTTTTT
TRBJ2-6,NA,TRBV6-1,NA,CASSGRQRLLSGANVLTF,TGTGCCAGCAGTGGCCGACAGAGATTACTCTCTGGGGCCAACGTCCTGACTTTC
TRBJ2-1,NA,TRBV4-2,NA,CASSQGGLEQFF,TGTGCCAGCAGCCAGGGGGGTCTTGAGCAGTTCTTC
TRBJ2-1,TRBD2,TRBV6-4,NA,CASRASGGLNNEQFF,TGTGCCAGCAGGGCTAGCGGGGGGCTTAACAATGAGCAGTTCTTC
TRBJ1-1,NA,TRBV19,NA,CAGRTLRLRDTEAFF,TGTGCCGGCCGTACCTTAAGACTGAGGGACACTGAAGCTTTCTTT
TRBJ2-5,NA,TRBV7-6,NA,CASSLEGGAKTQYF,TGTGCCAGCAGCTTAGAGGGGGGGGCGAAGACCCAGTACTTC
TRBJ1-6,NA,TRBV9,NA,CASRQGSSYNSPLHF,TGTGCCAGTCGGCAGGGGAGCTCCTATAATTCACCCCTCCACTTT
TRBJ1-4,TRBD1,TRBV19,NA,CASSRYRGSGEKLFF,TGTGCCAGTAGCCGCTACAGGGGAAGTGGAGAAAAACTGTTTTTT
TRBJ1-5,NA,TRBV5-8,NA,CASSLAQPQHF,TGTGCCAGCAGCTTGGCGCAGCCCCAGCATTTT
TRBJ1-1,NA,TRBV30,NA,CAWNQGPNTEAFF,TGTGCCTGGAATCAGGGGCCGAACACTGAAGCTTTCTTT
TRBJ1-1,NA,TRBV5-1,NA,CASSPRAGTDTEAFF,TGCGCCAGCAGCCCCAGGGCGGGGACGGACACTGAAGCTTTCTTT
TRBJ1-1,NA,TRBV7-2,once,CASSPGHSNTEAFF,TGTGCCAGCAGCCCGGGACATTCGAACACTGAAGCTTTCTTT
TRBJ1-1,NA,TRBV2,NA,CASSGTPEAFF,TGTGCCAGCAGCGGGACACCTGAAGCTTTCTTT